The 9 T cell receptor beta chains below were found in one sample sequenced in a study of cytomegalovirus exposure and HLA in healthy donors (dated by TCRdb to about 2017). Library construction relied on the immunoSEQ multiplex PCR assay. For the multiplex PCR, a mixture combining 60 forward primers for TCR Vbeta segments and 13 reverse primers for TCR Jbeta segments was used. Entries here come from immuneACCESS through TCRdb and include only in-frame sequences with V and J called. Some clones fail to appear in such tables; in the studies checked, an unresolved V gene covers under half of the shortfall, and the cause of the remainder is unknown. This sample holds about 200,000 clones; less than 85% were observed only once. In total, the top ten clones hold over 1.5% of the sample. Sequencing input: PBMCs. Source of these receptors: a girl between 10 and 17 years old in good health and CMV-seropositive.

The chain uses TRBV7-2 and TRBJ1-2; 11 nucleotides align to TRBD1. The CDR3 is 17 residues long. Germline V CDR1 and CDR2: SGHTA, FQGNSA. With V trimmed by 5 bases and J by 2 bases, 10 bases remained unmatched. CDR3 in DNA: TGTGCCAGCAGCCCTTGGACAGGGGGCAAGGCAAACTATGGCTACACCTTC. It is translated as CASSPWTGGKANYGYTF. Using reference TRBV7-2 and TRBJ1-2 for the parts outside the CDR3, the full variable domain is GAGVSQSPSNKVTEKGKDVELRCDPISGHTALYWYRQSLGQGLEFLIYFQGNSAPDKSGLPSDRFSAERTGGSVSTLTIQRTQQEDSAVYLCASSPWTGGKANYGYTFGSGTRLTVV.

The sample holds a few counts of this clone. The genes are TRBV4-1 and TRBJ2-5; TRBD2 agrees at 8 bases. Losses at the gene ends were 0 bases for V and 5 bases for J; bases not matched to a gene: 11. This CDR3 is 17 amino acids long. Germline V gene sequence: CDR1 MGHRA, CDR2 YSYEKL. CDR3 sequence reads: CASSQDGDGGAFETQYF. The CDR3 coding sequence is TGCGCCAGCAGCCAAGATGGGGACGGGGGGGCTTTTGAGACCCAGTACTTC.

This clone was counted only a few times. The rearrangement links TRBV7-2 to TRBJ2-2; D ambiguous. The CDR3 is made up of 15 amino acids. CDR1 and CDR2 (germline): SGHTA, FQGNSA. With 1 base removed from V and 0 bases from J, the gap between germline ends came to 6 bases. The CDR3: CASSLVAPNTGELFF. The CDR3 nucleotides read TGTGCCAGCAGCTTAGTGGCCCCGAACACCGGGGAGCTGTTTTTT.

This chain connects TRBV11-2 to TRBJ2-1, with 13 bases aligning to TRBD2. Germline loops: CDR1 SGHAT, CDR2 FQNNGV. The V gene end was trimmed by 6 bases and the J gene end by 10 bases; junction bases not matched to a gene: 3. The CDR3 is made up of 13 amino acids. The CDR3 here is CASSGLAGAEQFF. CDR3 nucleotide sequence: TGTGCCAGCAGTGGACTAGCGGGGGCCGAGCAGTTCTTC. The variable domain in full, completed from reference TRBV11-2 and TRBJ2-1, reads EAGVAQSPRYKIIEKRQSVAFWCNPISGHATLYWYQQILGQGPKLLIQFQNNGVVDDSQLPKDRFSAERLKGVDSTLKIQPAKLEDSAVYLCASSGLAGAEQFFGPGTRLTVL.

This clone was seen a single time. The rearrangement uses TRBV7-2 and TRBJ1-3; TRBD1 matches at 10 bases. Germline values: CDR1 SGHTA, CDR2 FQGNSA. This CDR3 has 18 amino acids. Losses at the gene ends were 4 bases for V and 3 bases for J; bases not matched to a gene: 12. The CDR3 bases are TGTGCCAGCAGCTCCGGGACAGGGGCGTTTTTTTTTGGAAACACCATATATTTT. It is translated as CASSSGTGAFFFGNTIYF.

This clone was observed a handful of times. This CDR3 reads CATSRDHAGMASPLHF. The CDR3 DNA is TGTGCCACCAGCAGAGATCACGCAGGGATGGCTTCACCCCTCCACTTT. This sequence joins TRBV15 and TRBJ1-6; TRBD1 might be the D (5 bases). V was cut by 0 bases and J by 9 bases, with 15 bases left in between. Germline V gene sequence: CDR1 LNHNV, CDR2 YYDKDF (reference sequence). The CDR3 covers 16 residues. Supplemented by reference TRBV15 and TRBJ1-6, the full variable domain reads DAMVIQNPRYQVTQFGKPVTLSCSQTLNHNVMYWYQQKSSQAPKLLFHYYDKDFNNEADTPDNFQSRRPNTSFCFLDIRSPGLGDTAMYLCATSRDHAGMASPLHFGNGTRLTVT.

The V call is TRBV5-8, the J call TRBJ2-5; TRBD2 matches at 8 bases. The CDR3 has 17 residues. The V gene's germline CDR1 is SGHTS and CDR2 YDEGEE. V dropped 4 bases and J dropped 10; count of bases not matched to a gene: 21. The CDR3 spells CASSPPLRSGGEGVQYF. CDR3 nucleotide sequence: TGTGCCAGCAGCCCCCCACTAAGGAGCGGGGGTGAGGGGGTCCAGTACTTC.

The V and J genes are TRBV6-5 and TRBJ2-7; a possible D gene is TRBD2 (5 bases). Germline assignment: CDR1 MNHEY and CDR2 SVGAGI. With 0 bases removed from V and 4 bases from J, the gap between germline ends came to 13 bases. This CDR3 is built from 15 residues. CDR3 bases: TGTGCCAGCAGTTACTCGGGAAGGGCGGGTTACGAGCAGTACTTC. As protein: CASSYSGRAGYEQYF.

This clone came up a few times. The chain recombines TRBV5-1 with TRBJ2-2; maybe TRBD1 (6 bases). With 10 bases removed from V and 5 bases from J, the gap between germline ends came to 18 bases. Per the germline V gene, CDR1 is SGHRS and CDR2 is YFSETQ. The CDR3 contains 14 residues. CDR3 DNA sequence: TGCGCCGGCCAGGAAGGGCAGGGGACCGGGGAGCTGTTTTTT. Encoded protein: CAGQEGQGTGELFF.